This T cell receptor (beta chain) stems from a study of shared clonotypes between healthy human individuals. Study context: Donor ages ranged 18 to 49 years: two women, a few men.

Details on this clone: The identical CDR3 is also encoded by other nucleotide sequences in the sample.

Several immunoSEQ plates received, in even portions, the genomic DNA of each subset. Measured with immunoSEQ multiplex PCR; TCRdb has only the in-frame clones, and not every one. The sample contains approximately 470,000 clones, approximately 80% of which appear only once. This clonotype was obtained from a woman between 35 and 50 years old in good health. Some clones in this sample may be carry-over from other donors' samples. The sample comprised PBMCs.

The CDR3 bases are TGTGCCAGCAGTGGAACTAGCGGGACCACAGATACGCAGTATTTT. It codes for CASSGTSGTTDTQYF. The chain recombines TRBV6-4 with TRBJ2-3; 10 bases align to TRBD2. Germline CDR1 MRHNA, CDR2 SNTAGT. The V segment lost 4 bases and the J segment 2 bases; nucleotides outside the gene matches: 3. The CDR3 covers 15 residues.